Below, one T cell receptor (beta chain) is given with its context. Its cognate antigen is unknown. The read comes to an end 3 residues before the CDR3 does, leaving the germline J gene to fill in the end. The CDR3 runs 16 residues. Germline CDR1 is MNHEY and CDR2 is SVGEGT. The record originates from a study of T cells in women clearing cervical HPV infection. Study findings and constraints: Richness differences could reflect unmeasured T-cell content per sample.

Some clones are missing from TCRdb's copy, which holds only in-frame ones; the method was immunoSEQ multiplex PCR. The sample features tens of thousands of clones, with approximately 7.2% in its top ten. The chain joins TRBV6-2 or TRBV6-3 to TRBJ2-3; TRBD2 might be the D (6 bases). This TCR came from a woman between 18 and 70 years old with a cervical HPV16 infection that either progressed to CIN3+ or cleared (not recorded which). The sequenced sample consisted of blood buffy coat. This CDR3 reads CAPRRNRGGRDQPQYF. The sequenced part of the CDR3 DNA is TGTGCCCCGCGTCGCAACCGTGGAGGGCGTGATCAGCCG.